Following are 10 T cell receptor beta chains from one sample sequenced in a study of blood T cells in healthy people across ages. A second PCR, run for roughly 7 to 11 cycles, used a sample-barcoded 5' primer plus a J-beta primer mix. TCRdb called the 5' RACE reads again in MiXCR, with one record for every CDR3 protein. The table includes 1.5 million to 2 million distinct CDR3 sequences, more than 35% detected once. What was sequenced was blood. The source of these receptors is a human donor in good health.

This clonotype was observed a handful of times. The rearrangement uses TRBV18 and TRBJ1-2; D gene uncertain. The germline CDR1 and CDR2 sequences are KGHSH and LQKENI. Deletions cut 3 bases from V and 4 bases from J, with 12 bases between. The CDR3 runs to 14 residues. CDR3 residues: CASSPEAVVYGYTF. The CDR3 bases are TGTGCCAGCTCACCGGAGGCAGTCGTCTATGGCTACACCTTC.

This clonotype was seen a few times. Here the CDR3 reads CASKEGEETQYF. In DNA form, the CDR3 reads TGTGCCAGCAAGGAGGGGGAAGAGACCCAGTACTTC. V gene TRBV2 combines with J gene TRBJ2-5, with D perhaps given as TRBD1 or TRBD2 (6 bases each). In germline, CDR1 is SNHLY, CDR2 FYNNEI. Trimming stripped 7 bases from V and 3 bases from J, with 9 bases between. The CDR3 loop spans 12 amino acids.

The sample holds many counts of this clonotype. The chain combines TRBV27 with TRBJ2-7; 8 bases match TRBD1. The V gene's germline CDR1 is MNHEY and CDR2 SMNVEV (reference sequence). The CDR3 sequence is 14 residues long. The junction had 5 bases not matched to a gene; V was cut back by 3 bases and J by 4 bases. The CDR3 spells CASSFDRGVYEQYF. The CDR3 DNA sequence: TGTGCCAGCAGTTTCGACAGGGGAGTTTACGAGCAGTACTTC.

This clonotype was counted between two and nine times. The J gene is TRBJ2-1, the V gene TRBV29-1, with a possible D match to TRBD1 (5 bases). The V end lost 6 bases, the J end lost 6 bases, and 15 bases lay between the germline ends. This CDR3 contains 13 residues. In germline, CDR1 is SQVTM, CDR2 ANQGSEA. CDR3 residues: CSVAGQASNEQFF. Here the CDR3 DNA reads TGCAGCGTCGCAGGGCAAGCGAGCAATGAGCAGTTCTTC.

At least ten counts were recorded for this clonotype. This chain uses TRBV20-1 with TRBJ2-4; D is unresolved. Germline V gives CDR1 DFQATT, CDR2 SNEGSKA (reference sequence). CDR3 size: 16 residues. V was shortened by 1 base and J by 0 bases, with 13 bases between the two germline ends. DNA for the CDR3: TGCAGTGCTAGAGCAAACAGTGCCCTAGCCAAAAACATTCAGTACTTC. It yields the protein CSARANSALAKNIQYF.

This rearrangement joins TRBV7-6 to TRBJ2-1, with 9 bases lining up with TRBD1. The germline V gene encodes CDR1 SGHVS and CDR2 FNYEAQ. J lost 5 bases, V lost 5 bases, and 7 bases had no gene match. The CDR3 consists of 15 residues. CDR3 protein: CASSLTGGLNNEQFF. CDR3 DNA: TGTGCCAGCAGCCTTACAGGGGGCCTTAACAATGAGCAGTTCTTC. Supplemented by reference TRBV7-6 and TRBJ2-1, the full variable domain reads GAGVSQSPRYKVTKRGQDVALRCDPISGHVSLYWYRQALGQGPEFLTYFNYEAQQDKSGLPNDRFSAERPEGSISTLTIQRTEQRDSAMYRCASSLTGGLNNEQFFGPGTRLTVL.

The chain uses TRBV13 and TRBJ2-5; no definite D call. V was pared by 1 base and J by 2 bases, with 17 bases between. CDR3 size: 17 residues. Germline CDR1 is PRHDT and CDR2 is FYEKMQ (reference sequence). As DNA, the CDR3 is TGTGCCAGCAGCTTAGAAGGGTATTTTTTTCGGCAAGAGACCCAGTACTTC. Translated, it gives CASSLEGYFFRQETQYF.

V gene TRBV20-1 combines with J gene TRBJ2-1, with D perhaps TRBD1 or TRBD2 (5 bases each). The CDR3 is made up of 14 amino acids. Trimming removed 1 base from V and 6 bases from J, with 13 bases in between. Germline CDR1 and CDR2: DFQATT and SNEGSKA (reference sequence). The CDR3 is CSARGGPSLNEQFF. The CDR3 bases are TGCAGTGCTAGAGGGGGACCCTCCCTCAATGAGCAGTTCTTC.

This clonotype was observed a handful of times. V is TRBV29-1 and J is TRBJ2-6; TRBD1 aligns across 7 bases. V lost 6 bases and J lost 0; bases outside the gene matches: 8. CDR1 is SQVTM and CDR2 is ANQGSEA in the germline V gene. The CDR3 loop spans 16 amino acids. CDR3 sequence reads: CSVVGGFSSGANVLTF. CDR3 DNA sequence: TGCAGCGTGGTAGGGGGCTTTAGCTCTGGGGCCAACGTCCTGACTTTC.

This clonotype was seen only a few times. The chain has TRBV20-1 and TRBJ1-2, with 7 positions matching TRBD1. Looked up from germline, CDR1 is DFQATT and CDR2 is SNEGSKA (reference sequence). This CDR3 has 16 residues. J was trimmed by 3 bases and V by 0 bases; bases with no gene match: 10. The CDR3 here is CSAREGYRDSDYGYTF. The CDR3 nucleotides are TGCAGTGCTAGAGAGGGCTACCGGGACAGCGACTATGGCTACACCTTC.